The T cell receptor beta chain under discussion was sequenced for a study of neoadjuvant anti-PD-1 for oral cavity cancer. Turning to the study itself: Around day 43, patients without progression received a fourth nivolumab dose before surgery.

Described time point: after neoadjuvant nivolumab, at surgical resection. Patients had newly diagnosed, untreated stage II-IVA oral cavity squamous cell carcinoma. Some clones are missing from TCRdb's copy, which holds only in-frame ones; the method was immunoSEQ multiplex PCR. Among 13,000 or so clones listed, roughly two thirds were seen once. Germline loops: CDR1 MNHNS, CDR2 SASEGT. Trimming stripped 4 bases from V and 0 bases from J, with 13 bases between. The CDR3 consists of 16 residues. The origin of this receptor is a person between 40 and 85 years old with oral cavity squamous cell carcinoma. The chain uses TRBV6-1 and TRBJ1-3; D not certain. The sequencing here drew on PBMCs, taken after nivolumab (anti-PD-1) treatment. CDR3 loop: CASSAWKTFSGNTIYF. CDR3 DNA sequence: TGTGCCAGCAGTGCTTGGAAGACTTTCTCTGGAAACACCATATATTTT.